The 5 T cell receptor beta chains presented below share a single source sample, sequenced in a study of T cell clonality in common variable immunodeficiency. Sequenced by immunoSEQ multiplex PCR; TCRdb stores in-frame clones only, minus some. The sample gives about 40,000 clones, none seen only once, and the top ten clones hold 2.5% to 3%. The sequencing input was peripheral blood mononuclear cells. The receptor source for this set is a person aged 18 to 70 in good health.

This clone was picked up a small number of times. CDR3 bases read: TGTGCCTGGAGTGAAGGCGGGGCCTCCTACGAC. Translated, it gives CAWSEGGASYD. The whole CDR3 is CAWSEGGASYDYTF. V and J are TRBV30 and TRBJ1-2; D may be TRBD1 (5 bases). Coverage ceases 3 residues before the CDR3 finishes, and the germline J gene fills in the end. CDR3 length: 14 amino acids. CDR1 and CDR2 from the germline V gene are GTSNPN and SVGIG (reference sequence).

Many counts were recorded for this clone. The read ends 3 residues early relative to the CDR3; the germline J gene fills the gap. The chain couples TRBV7-3 to TRBJ2-6; D perhaps matches TRBD1 (5 bases). V was clipped by 2 bases and J by 3 bases, with 14 bases between them. The CDR3 covers 17 residues. Per the germline V gene, CDR1 is SGHTA and CDR2 is FQGTGA. The CDR3 is CASSLVHPQGGANVLTF. The CDR3 DNA, read in part, is TGTGCCAGCAGCTTAGTACACCCCCAGGGTGGGGCCAACGTC. The variable domain in full, completed from reference TRBV7-3 and TRBJ2-6, reads GAGVSQTPSNKVTEKGKYVELRCDPISGHTALYWYRQSLGQGPEFLIYFQGTGAADDSGLPNDRFFAVRPEGSVSTLKIQRTERGDSAVYLCASSLVHPQGGANVLTFGAGSRLTVL.

This clone showed up many times. The sequenced fragment ends 3 residues before the CDR3 boundary, so the rest is inferred from the germline J gene. V gene TRBV4-1 combines with J gene TRBJ2-3; D tentatively fits TRBD1 or TRBD2 (6 bases each). Trimming took 1 base from V and 2 from J, leaving 16 bases between them. The CDR3 consists of 17 residues. CDR1 and CDR2 (germline): MGHRA, YSYEKL. The CDR3 region is CASSQVGGGTPTDTQYF. The sequenced CDR3 bases are TGCGCCAGCAGCCAAGTAGGAGGGGGAACTCCCACAGATACG.

This clone has ten or more counts. The read stops 3 residues short of the end of the CDR3; the missing end is completed from the germline J gene. The chain employs TRBV5-1 and TRBJ1-4; unclear D gene. V lost 2 bases to trimming and J lost 3 bases, with 8 bases between them. The CDR3 extends over 14 amino acids. Germline V gene sequence: CDR1 SGHRS, CDR2 YFSETQ. Incomplete CDR3 DNA: TGCGCCAGCAGCTTCTTCGGGGCTAATGAAAAA. Amino acid sequence: CASSFFGANEK. From start to end, the CDR3 is CASSFFGANEKLFF.

This clone appeared many times. Read data end 3 residues before the CDR3 end; the end is taken from the germline J gene. This rearrangement joins TRBV10-3 to TRBJ2-1; 8 bases agree with TRBD1. From germline, CDR1 is ENHRY and CDR2 SYGVKD. The CDR3 is made up of 20 amino acids. With 2 bases clipped from V and 9 bases from J, the junction kept 24 bases outside the gene matches. The CDR3 bases that were read are TGTGCCATCAGTGAGCCCACCGGGACAGGTTTAACCTGGAGGGCTGGTGAG. This encodes CAISEPTGTGLTWRAGE. In full, the CDR3 is CAISEPTGTGLTWRAGEQFF.